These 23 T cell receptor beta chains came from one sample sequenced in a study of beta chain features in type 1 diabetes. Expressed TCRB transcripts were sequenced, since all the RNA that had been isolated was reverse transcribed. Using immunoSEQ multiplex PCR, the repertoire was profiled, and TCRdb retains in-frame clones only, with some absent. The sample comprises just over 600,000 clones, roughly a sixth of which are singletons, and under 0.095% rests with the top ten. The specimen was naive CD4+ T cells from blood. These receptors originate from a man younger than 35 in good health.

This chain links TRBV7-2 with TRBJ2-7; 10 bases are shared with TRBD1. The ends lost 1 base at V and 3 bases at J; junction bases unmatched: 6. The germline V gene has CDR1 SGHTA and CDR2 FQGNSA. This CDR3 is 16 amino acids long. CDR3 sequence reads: CASSLVGTGANYEQYF. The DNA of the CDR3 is TGTGCCAGCAGCTTAGTGGGGACAGGGGCAAACTACGAGCAGTACTTC.

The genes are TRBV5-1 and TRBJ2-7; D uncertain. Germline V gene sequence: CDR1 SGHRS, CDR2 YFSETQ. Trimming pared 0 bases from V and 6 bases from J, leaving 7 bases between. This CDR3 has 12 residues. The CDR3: CASSLAWSEQYF. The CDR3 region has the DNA TGCGCCAGCAGCTTGGCCTGGAGCGAGCAGTACTTC.

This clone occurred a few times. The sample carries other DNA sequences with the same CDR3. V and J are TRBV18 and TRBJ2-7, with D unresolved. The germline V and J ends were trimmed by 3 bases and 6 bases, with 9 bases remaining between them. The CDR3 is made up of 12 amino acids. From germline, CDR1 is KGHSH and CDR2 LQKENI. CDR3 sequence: CASSPLGSEQYF. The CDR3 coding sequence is TGTGCCAGCTCACCGTTGGGGTCCGAGCAGTACTTC.

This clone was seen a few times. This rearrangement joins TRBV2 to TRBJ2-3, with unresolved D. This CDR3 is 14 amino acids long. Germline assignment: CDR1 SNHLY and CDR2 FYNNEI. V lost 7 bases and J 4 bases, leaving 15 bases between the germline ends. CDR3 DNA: TGTGCCAGCAAGGAGAAGCACGCACCAGATACGCAGTATTTT. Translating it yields CASKEKHAPDTQYF.

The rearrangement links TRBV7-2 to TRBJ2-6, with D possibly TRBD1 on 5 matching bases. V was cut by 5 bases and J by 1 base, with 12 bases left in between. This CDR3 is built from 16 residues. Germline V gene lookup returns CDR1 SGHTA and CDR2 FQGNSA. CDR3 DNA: TGTGCCAGCAGCCGCGTTTCAGGGTCTGGGGCCAACGTCCTGACTTTC. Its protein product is CASSRVSGSGANVLTF. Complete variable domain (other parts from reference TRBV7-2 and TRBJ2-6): GAGVSQSPSNKVTEKGKDVELRCDPISGHTALYWYRQSLGQGLEFLIYFQGNSAPDKSGLPSDRFSAERTGGSVSTLTIQRTQQEDSAVYLCASSRVSGSGANVLTFGAGSRLTVL.

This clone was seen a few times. In DNA form, the CDR3 reads TGTGCCAGCAGCTTGGAACCCTACAATGAGCAGTTCTTC. Translation: CASSLEPYNEQFF. This chain uses TRBV5-4 with TRBJ2-1; D call uncertain. Trimming took off 0 bases at V and 2 bases at J, with 3 bases between the two ends. The germline CDR1 and CDR2 sequences are SGHNT and YYREEE (reference sequence). The CDR3 totals 13 residues.

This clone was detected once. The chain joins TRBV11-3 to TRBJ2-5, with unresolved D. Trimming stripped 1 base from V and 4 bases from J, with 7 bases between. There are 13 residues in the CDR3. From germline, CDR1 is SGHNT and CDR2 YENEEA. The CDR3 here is CASSLGEVETQYF. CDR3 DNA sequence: TGTGCCAGCAGCTTAGGGGAAGTAGAGACCCAGTACTTC. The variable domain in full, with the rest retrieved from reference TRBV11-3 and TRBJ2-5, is EAGVVQSPRYKIIEKKQPVAFWCNPISGHNTLYWYLQNLGQGPELLIRYENEEAVDDSQLPKDRFSAERLKGVDSTLKIQPAELGDSAVYLCASSLGEVETQYFGPGTRLLVL.

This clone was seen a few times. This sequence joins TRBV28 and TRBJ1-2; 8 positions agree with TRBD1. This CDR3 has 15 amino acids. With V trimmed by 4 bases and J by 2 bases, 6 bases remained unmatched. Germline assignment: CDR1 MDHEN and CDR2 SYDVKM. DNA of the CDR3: TGTGCCAGCAGTTCCCAGGGGGCGGAGAACTATGGCTACACCTTC. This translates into CASSSQGAENYGYTF.

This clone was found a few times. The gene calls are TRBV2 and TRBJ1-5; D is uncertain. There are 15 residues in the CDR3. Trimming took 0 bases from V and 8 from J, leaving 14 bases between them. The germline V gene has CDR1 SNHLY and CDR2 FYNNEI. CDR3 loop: CASSEAHMGLKPQHF. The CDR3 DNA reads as TGTGCCAGCAGTGAAGCGCACATGGGTCTAAAGCCCCAGCATTTT.

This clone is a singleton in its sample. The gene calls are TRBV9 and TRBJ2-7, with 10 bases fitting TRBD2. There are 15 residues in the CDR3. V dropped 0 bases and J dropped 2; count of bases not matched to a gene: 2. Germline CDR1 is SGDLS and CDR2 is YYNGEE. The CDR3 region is CASSVGLAGAYEQYF. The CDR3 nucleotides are TGTGCCAGCAGCGTAGGCCTAGCGGGAGCCTACGAGCAGTACTTC.

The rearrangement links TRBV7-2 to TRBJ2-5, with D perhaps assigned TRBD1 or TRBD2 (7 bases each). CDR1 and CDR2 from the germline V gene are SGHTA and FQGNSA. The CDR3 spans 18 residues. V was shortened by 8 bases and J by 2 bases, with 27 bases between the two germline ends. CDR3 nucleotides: TGTGCCAGCTCCACAGGGGCTAGCGGAAGGAATTCACAAGAGACCCAGTACTTC. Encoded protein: CASSTGASGRNSQETQYF.

CDR3 in amino acids: CAGERDRGPVVDEQYF. The CDR3 DNA is TGTGCCGGAGAACGGGACAGGGGGCCGGTTGTGGACGAGCAGTACTTC. This chain connects TRBV2 to TRBJ2-7; 12 bases line up with TRBD1. The CDR3 covers 16 residues. With V trimmed by 11 bases and J by 5 bases, 16 bases remained unmatched. In germline, CDR1 is SNHLY, CDR2 FYNNEI.

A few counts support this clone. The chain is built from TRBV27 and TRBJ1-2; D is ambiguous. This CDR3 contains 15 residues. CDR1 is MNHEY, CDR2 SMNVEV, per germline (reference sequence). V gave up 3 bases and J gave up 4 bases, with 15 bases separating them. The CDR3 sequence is CASSFTRILPYGYTF. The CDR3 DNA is TGTGCCAGCAGTTTCACACGTATACTTCCCTATGGCTACACCTTC.

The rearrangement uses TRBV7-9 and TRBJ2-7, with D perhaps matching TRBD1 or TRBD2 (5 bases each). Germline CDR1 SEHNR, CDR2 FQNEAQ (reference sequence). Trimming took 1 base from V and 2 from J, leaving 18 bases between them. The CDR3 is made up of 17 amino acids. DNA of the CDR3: TGTGCCAGCAGCTTAGGCATATACCGGGACGGAACCTACGAGCAGTACTTC. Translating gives CASSLGIYRDGTYEQYF.

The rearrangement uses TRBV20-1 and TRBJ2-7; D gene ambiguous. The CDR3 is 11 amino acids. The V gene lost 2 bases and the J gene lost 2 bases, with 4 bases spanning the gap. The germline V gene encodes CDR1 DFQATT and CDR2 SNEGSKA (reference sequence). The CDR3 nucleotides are TGCAGTGCTAGAATGACCTACGAGCAGTACTTC. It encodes CSARMTYEQYF.

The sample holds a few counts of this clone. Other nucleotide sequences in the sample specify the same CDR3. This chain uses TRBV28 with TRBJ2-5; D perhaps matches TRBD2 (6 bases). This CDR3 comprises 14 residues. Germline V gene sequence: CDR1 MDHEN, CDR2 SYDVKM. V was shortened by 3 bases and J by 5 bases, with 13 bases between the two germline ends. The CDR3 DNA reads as TGTGCCAGCAGTTTCCGGCGGGGTGGGGAGACCCAGTACTTC. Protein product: CASSFRRGGETQYF.

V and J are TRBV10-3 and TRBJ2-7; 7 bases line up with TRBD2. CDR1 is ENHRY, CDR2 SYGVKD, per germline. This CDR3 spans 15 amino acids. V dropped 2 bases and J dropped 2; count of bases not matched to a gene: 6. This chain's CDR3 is CAISEASGDPYEQYF. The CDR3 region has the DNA TGTGCCATCAGTGAGGCTAGCGGAGACCCCTACGAGCAGTACTTC.

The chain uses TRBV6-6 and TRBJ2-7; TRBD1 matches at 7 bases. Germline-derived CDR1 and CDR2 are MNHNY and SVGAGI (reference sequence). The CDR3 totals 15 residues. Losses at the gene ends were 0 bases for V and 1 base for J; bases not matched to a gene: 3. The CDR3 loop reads CASSYSRGQSYEQYF. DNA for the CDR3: TGTGCCAGCAGTTACTCGAGGGGACAGTCCTACGAGCAGTACTTC.

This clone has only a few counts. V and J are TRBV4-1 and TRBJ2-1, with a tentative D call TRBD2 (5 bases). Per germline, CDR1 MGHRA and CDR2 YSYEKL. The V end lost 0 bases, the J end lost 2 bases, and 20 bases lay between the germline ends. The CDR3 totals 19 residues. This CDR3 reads CASSQDTSAGWRAYNEQFF. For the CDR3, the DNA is TGCGCCAGCAGCCAAGATACGTCGGCTGGGTGGCGGGCCTACAATGAGCAGTTCTTC.

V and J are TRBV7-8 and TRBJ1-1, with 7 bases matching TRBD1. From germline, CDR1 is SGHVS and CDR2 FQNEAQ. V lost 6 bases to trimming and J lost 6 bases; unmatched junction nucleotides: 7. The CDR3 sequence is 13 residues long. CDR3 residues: CASSSGDRAEAFF. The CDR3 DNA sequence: TGTGCCAGCAGTTCAGGGGACAGAGCTGAAGCTTTCTTT.

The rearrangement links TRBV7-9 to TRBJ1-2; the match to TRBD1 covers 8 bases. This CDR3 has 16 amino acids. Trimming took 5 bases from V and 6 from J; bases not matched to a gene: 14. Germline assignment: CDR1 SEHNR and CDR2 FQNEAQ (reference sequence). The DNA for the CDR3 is TGTGCCAGCAGCCCGGACAGGGCACCCTTTATACATGGCTACACCTTC. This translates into CASSPDRAPFIHGYTF.

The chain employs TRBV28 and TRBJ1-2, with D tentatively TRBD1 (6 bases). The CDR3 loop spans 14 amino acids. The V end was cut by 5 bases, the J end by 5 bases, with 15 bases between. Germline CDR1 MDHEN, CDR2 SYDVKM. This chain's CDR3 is CASSTGTSLYGYTF. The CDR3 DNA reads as TGTGCCAGCAGTACTGGGACATCCCTTTATGGCTACACCTTC.

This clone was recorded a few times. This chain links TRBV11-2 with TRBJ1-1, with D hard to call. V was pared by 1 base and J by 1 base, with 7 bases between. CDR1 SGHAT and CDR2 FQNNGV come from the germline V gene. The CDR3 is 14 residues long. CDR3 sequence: CASSLGVQNTEAFF. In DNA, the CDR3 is TGTGCCAGCAGCTTAGGTGTTCAGAACACTGAAGCTTTCTTT.